This T cell receptor beta chain derives from a study of blood T cell repertoires in COVID-19. Overall study context: Donors in the United States, Italy and Spain gave samples during acute or convalescent COVID-19. The cDNA or gDNA used as material had been derived from T cells, B-cell-depleted T cells, or PBMCs.

This CDR3 has 17 amino acids. Germline V gene sequence: CDR1 LGHDT, CDR2 YNNKEL (reference sequence). Trimming took off 1 base at V and 7 bases at J, with 17 bases between the two ends. Authors' data handling: The authors estimated nucleated cell counts from reference gene primer amplification. Profiling relied on immunoSEQ multiplex PCR, and the TCRdb table lists in-frame clones only, not all of them. The V and J calls and clone size were taken over from that table, and D and trimming were inferred from the DNA. In the table there are 150,000 to 200,000 clones, about 88% of which are singletons. The sample was peripheral blood. The receptor's source is a man between 60 and 75 years old with acute or convalescent COVID-19. V is TRBV3-1 (or the pseudogene TRBV3-2) and J is TRBJ1-6; possibly TRBD1 for D (5 bases). The CDR3 nucleotides are TGTGCCAGCAGCCAAGGCGACTGGGGCCAGCCGAATTCACCCCTCCACTTT. This encodes CASSQGDWGQPNSPLHF.